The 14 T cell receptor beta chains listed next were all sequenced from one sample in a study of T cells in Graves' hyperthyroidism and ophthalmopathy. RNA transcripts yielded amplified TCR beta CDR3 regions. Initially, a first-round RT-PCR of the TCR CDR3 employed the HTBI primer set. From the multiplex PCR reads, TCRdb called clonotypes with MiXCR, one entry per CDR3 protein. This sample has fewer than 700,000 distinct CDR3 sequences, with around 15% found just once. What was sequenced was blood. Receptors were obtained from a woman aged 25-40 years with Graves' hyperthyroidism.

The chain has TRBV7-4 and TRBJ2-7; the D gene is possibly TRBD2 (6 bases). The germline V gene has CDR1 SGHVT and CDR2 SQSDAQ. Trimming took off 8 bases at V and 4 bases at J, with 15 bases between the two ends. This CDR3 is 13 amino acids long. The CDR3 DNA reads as TGTGCCAGCGTCCCAGGCGGGACTTACGAGCAGTACTTC. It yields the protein CASVPGGTYEQYF.

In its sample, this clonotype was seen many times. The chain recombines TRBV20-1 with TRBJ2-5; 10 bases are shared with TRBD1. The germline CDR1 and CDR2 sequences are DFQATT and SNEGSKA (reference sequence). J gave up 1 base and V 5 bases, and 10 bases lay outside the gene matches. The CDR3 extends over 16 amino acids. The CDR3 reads CSAGIRQGAPQETQYF. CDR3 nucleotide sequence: TGCAGTGCTGGGATTAGACAGGGGGCCCCCCAAGAGACCCAGTACTTC.

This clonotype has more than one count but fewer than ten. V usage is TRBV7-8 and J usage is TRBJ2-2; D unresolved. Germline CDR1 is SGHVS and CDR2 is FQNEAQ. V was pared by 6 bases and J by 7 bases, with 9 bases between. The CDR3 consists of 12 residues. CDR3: CASRALYGELFF. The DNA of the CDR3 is TGTGCCAGCAGAGCTTTATACGGGGAGCTGTTTTTT.

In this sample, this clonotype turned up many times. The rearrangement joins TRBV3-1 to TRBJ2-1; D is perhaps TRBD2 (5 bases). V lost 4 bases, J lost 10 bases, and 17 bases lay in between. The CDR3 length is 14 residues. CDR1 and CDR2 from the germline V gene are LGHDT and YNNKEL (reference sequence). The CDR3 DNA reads TGTGCCAGCAGCCTTAGTTTGAGGGCACACGAGCAGTTCTTC. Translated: CASSLSLRAHEQFF.

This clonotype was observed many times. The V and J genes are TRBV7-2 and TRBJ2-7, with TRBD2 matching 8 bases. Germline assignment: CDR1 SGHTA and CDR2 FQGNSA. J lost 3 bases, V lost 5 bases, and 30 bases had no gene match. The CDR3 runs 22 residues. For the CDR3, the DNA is TGTGCCAGCAGCCCCGGACTAGCACAGGACCCACTACGGGTCCTTAACTACTACGAGCAGTACTTC. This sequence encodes CASSPGLAQDPLRVLNYYEQYF.

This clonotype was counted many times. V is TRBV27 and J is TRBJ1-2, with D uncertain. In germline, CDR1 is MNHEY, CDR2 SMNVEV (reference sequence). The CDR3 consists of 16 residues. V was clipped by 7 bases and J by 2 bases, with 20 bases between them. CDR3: CASKPLGPDGNYGYTF. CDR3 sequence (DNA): TGTGCCAGCAAACCACTTGGTCCAGACGGCAACTATGGCTACACCTTC.

DNA of the CDR3: TGCAGCGTTGAAGATCGGGGCTCCTACAATGAGCAGTTCTTC. Its translation is CSVEDRGSYNEQFF. The V gene is TRBV29-1, the J gene TRBJ2-1, with D possibly matching TRBD2 (5 bases). The CDR3 spans 14 residues. V lost 0 bases to trimming and J lost 0 bases, with 6 bases between them. Per the germline V gene, CDR1 is SQVTM and CDR2 is ANQGSEA.

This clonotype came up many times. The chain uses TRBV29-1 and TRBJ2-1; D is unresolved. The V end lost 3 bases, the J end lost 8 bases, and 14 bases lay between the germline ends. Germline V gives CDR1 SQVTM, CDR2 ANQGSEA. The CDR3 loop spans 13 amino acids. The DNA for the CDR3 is TGCAGCGTTGATAGGAGCCGGCGGCATGAGCAGTTCTTC. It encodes CSVDRSRRHEQFF.

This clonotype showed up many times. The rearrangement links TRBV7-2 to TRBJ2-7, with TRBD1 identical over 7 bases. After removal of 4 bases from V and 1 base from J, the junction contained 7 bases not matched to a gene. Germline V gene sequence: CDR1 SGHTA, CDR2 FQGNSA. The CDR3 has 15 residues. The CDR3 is CASSYRQGYSYEQYF. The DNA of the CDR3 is TGTGCCAGCAGCTACAGACAGGGATATTCCTACGAGCAGTACTTC.

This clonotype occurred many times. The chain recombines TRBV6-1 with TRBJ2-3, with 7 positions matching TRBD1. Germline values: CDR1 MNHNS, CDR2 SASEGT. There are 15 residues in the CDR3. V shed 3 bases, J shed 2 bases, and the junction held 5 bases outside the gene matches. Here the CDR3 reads CASSDLQGNTDTQYF. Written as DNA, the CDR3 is TGTGCCAGCAGTGATCTACAGGGGAACACAGATACGCAGTATTTT.

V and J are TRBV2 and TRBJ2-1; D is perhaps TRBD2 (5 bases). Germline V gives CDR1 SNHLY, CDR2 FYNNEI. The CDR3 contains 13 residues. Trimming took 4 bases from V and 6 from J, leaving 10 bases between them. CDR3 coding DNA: TGTGCCAGCAGTGTTGAGAGCGGCAATGAGCAGTTCTTC. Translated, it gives CASSVESGNEQFF.

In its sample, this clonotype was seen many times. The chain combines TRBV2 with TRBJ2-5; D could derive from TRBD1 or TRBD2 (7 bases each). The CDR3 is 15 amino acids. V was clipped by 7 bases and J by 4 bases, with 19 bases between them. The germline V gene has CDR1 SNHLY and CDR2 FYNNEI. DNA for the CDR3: TGTGCCAGCACCAGAACGACAGGGAGGGGAGAGACCCAGTACTTC. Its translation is CASTRTTGRGETQYF.

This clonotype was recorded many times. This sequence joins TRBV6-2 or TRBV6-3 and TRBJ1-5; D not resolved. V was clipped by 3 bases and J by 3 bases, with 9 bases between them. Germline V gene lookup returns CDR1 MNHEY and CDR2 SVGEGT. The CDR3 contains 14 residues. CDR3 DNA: TGTGCCAGCAGTTATTGGGAGGACAATCAGCCCCAGCATTTT. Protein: CASSYWEDNQPQHF.

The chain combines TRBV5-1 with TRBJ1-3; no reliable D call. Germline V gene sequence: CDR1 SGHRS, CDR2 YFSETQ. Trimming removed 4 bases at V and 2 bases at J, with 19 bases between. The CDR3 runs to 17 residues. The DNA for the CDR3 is TGCGCCAGCAGCAAATCTCCCGGGCCACTAACTGGAAACACCATATATTTT. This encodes CASSKSPGPLTGNTIYF.